The 21 T cell receptor beta chains below all came from one sample that was sequenced in a study of beta chain features in type 1 diabetes (dated by TCRdb to between 2017 and 2018). The full study reports these points: In all four CD4+ subsets, TCRB CDR3 length was moderately but significantly shorter in type 1 diabetes patients.

Library construction relied on the immunoSEQ multiplex PCR assay. The entire isolated RNA was reverse transcribed using the High Capacity cDNA Reverse Transcription Kit, and thus expressed TCRB transcripts were sequenced. Held by TCRdb, this immuneACCESS table contains in-frame sequences only and omits some clones. Under half of the omission traces to an unresolved V gene where checked; the cause of the rest is unknown. For this sample there are some 370,000 clones; 9.6% appear just once. The ten largest clones capture 0.6% of the sample. Their cognate antigens are unknown. The sequencing sample was made of central memory CD4+ T cells from blood. The receptors stem from a man in his thirties or forties with type 1 diabetes.

This rearrangement joins TRBV29-1 to TRBJ2-7; 9 bases fit TRBD2. The CDR3 covers 16 residues. The V gene's germline CDR1 is SQVTM and CDR2 ANQGSEA. Trimming removed 0 bases from V and 1 base from J; junction bases left unmatched: 7. The CDR3 DNA follows: TGCAGCGTTGAAGAAGCTAGCGGGGTCGTTTCCTACGAGCAGTACTTC. It yields the protein CSVEEASGVVSYEQYF.

This chain links TRBV6-5 with TRBJ2-5; the D gene could be TRBD1 or TRBD2 (5 bases each). The CDR3 contains 12 residues. Trimming pared 7 bases from V and 5 bases from J, leaving 11 bases between. Germline-derived CDR1 and CDR2 are MNHEY and SVGAGI. In nucleotides, the CDR3 is TGTGCCAGCAAAGGGACGAGGGAGACCCAGTACTTC. It specifies CASKGTRETQYF.

This clone was observed a few times. Within the sample, other DNA sequences also encode this same CDR3. The chain couples TRBV15 to TRBJ1-1; weak D call: TRBD1 (5 bases). This CDR3 is 14 amino acids long. Trimming stripped 1 base from V and 5 bases from J, with 11 bases between. Germline assignment: CDR1 LNHNV and CDR2 YYDKDF (reference sequence). CDR3 sequence (DNA): TGTGCCACCAGCAGAGCCCAGGGTTGGACTGAAGCTTTCTTT. This encodes CATSRAQGWTEAFF. Complete variable domain (other parts from reference TRBV15 and TRBJ1-1): DAMVIQNPRYQVTQFGKPVTLSCSQTLNHNVMYWYQQKSSQAPKLLFHYYDKDFNNEADTPDNFQSRRPNTSFCFLDIRSPGLGDTAMYLCATSRAQGWTEAFFGQGTRLTVV.

This clone was detected a few times. The V and J genes are TRBV2 and TRBJ2-1, with 8 bases identical to TRBD2. CDR3 length equals 13 residues. From germline, CDR1 is SNHLY and CDR2 FYNNEI. The V gene end was trimmed by 6 bases and the J gene end by 10 bases; junction bases not matched to a gene: 8. In DNA form, the CDR3 reads TGTGCCAGCAGCGGGAGGGCCTTGGAGGAGCAGTTCTTC. Amino acids: CASSGRALEEQFF.

This clone was seen a handful of times. The chain employs TRBV23-1 and TRBJ2-4; 8 nucleotides agree with TRBD1. TRBV23-1 is assigned to the ORF class and has an uncertain function. The CDR3 loop spans 17 amino acids. V shed 0 bases and J 0 bases; nucleotides not matched to a gene: 4. This CDR3 reads CASSQSGQDLAKNIQYF. The CDR3 coding sequence is TGCGCCAGCAGTCAATCGGGACAGGATCTAGCCAAAAACATTCAGTACTTC.

The J gene is TRBJ2-1, the V gene TRBV15, with TRBD2 matching over 8 bases. V lost 5 bases to trimming and J lost 16 bases; unmatched junction nucleotides: 13. The V gene's germline CDR1 is LNHNV and CDR2 YYDKDF (reference sequence). This CDR3 region has 13 residues. The CDR3 bases are TGTGCCACCAGCCCTAGGAGCCTGGGACTAGTTTTCTTC. This sequence encodes CATSPRSLGLVFF.

This clone was counted a few times. V is TRBV11-2 and J is TRBJ2-1, with D possibly being TRBD1 (6 bases). Trimming cost V 0 bases and J 11 bases, with 11 bases left between them. Germline V gene data show CDR1 as SGHAT and CDR2 as FQNNGV. This CDR3 is built from 13 residues. CDR3 bases: TGTGCCAGCAGCTTAGATCCGGGACAAAAGCAGTTCTTC. Protein product: CASSLDPGQKQFF.

This clone was detected many times. This chain joins TRBV27 and TRBJ1-1; 8 bases are a match to TRBD1. Germline assignment: CDR1 MNHEY and CDR2 SMNVEV (reference sequence). V trimming: 2 bases; J trimming: 5 bases; junction bases outside the gene matches: 1. The CDR3 sequence is 13 residues long. CDR3 protein: CASSLQGATEAFF. DNA for the CDR3: TGTGCCAGCAGTTTACAGGGGGCGACTGAAGCTTTCTTT.

In the case of this clone: Relative to the germline gene, one junction end is altered; a read error may explain this. This same CDR3 is encoded by further DNA sequences in the sample. V usage is TRBV5-4 and J usage is TRBJ2-3, with D uncertain. This CDR3 is built from 13 residues. Germline V CDR1 and CDR2: SGHNT, YYREEE (reference sequence). CDR3 protein: CASSQDILTTQYF. The CDR3 DNA reads TGCGCCAGCAGCCAAGATATACTAACTACGCAGTATTTT.

This clone has more than one count but fewer than ten. Other DNA sequences in this specimen translate into the identical CDR3. The chain is built from TRBV28 and TRBJ2-1; TRBD2 matches at 7 bases. CDR3 length equals 14 residues. CDR1 and CDR2 (germline): MDHEN, SYDVKM. V gave up 4 bases and J gave up 1 base; unmatched junction bases: 1. The CDR3 here is CASSWGGSYNEQFF. Here the CDR3 DNA reads TGTGCCAGCAGTTGGGGGGGATCCTACAATGAGCAGTTCTTC.

The chain joins TRBV5-4 to TRBJ2-1; D is unclear. V lost 0 bases and J 7 bases, leaving 14 bases between the germline ends. The CDR3 contains 15 residues. Germline V gene lookup returns CDR1 SGHNT and CDR2 YYREEE (reference sequence). The CDR3 DNA reads TGTGCCAGCAGCTTGGTTGGTCGGAACGATAATGAGCAGTTCTTC. It codes for CASSLVGRNDNEQFF.

The V call is TRBV9, the J call TRBJ2-5; no firm D call. Germline CDR1 reads SGDLS; CDR2 reads YYNGEE. Trimming shortened V by 1 base and J by 2 bases, and 12 bases separated the two germline ends. The CDR3 runs 15 residues. DNA for the CDR3: TGTGCCAGCAGCGTAAATCCTCAGCCTCAAGAGACCCAGTACTTC. It translates to CASSVNPQPQETQYF.

This clone appeared a few times. The V gene is TRBV15, the J gene TRBJ2-7, with 12 bases aligning to TRBD1. Unmatched junction bases numbered 11, after V lost 3 bases and J lost 8 bases. Germline V lookup: CDR1 LNHNV, CDR2 YYDKDF (reference sequence). The CDR3 runs 16 residues. CDR3 sequence: CATSRITGTGGVKQYF. The CDR3 region has the DNA TGTGCCACCAGCAGGATAACCGGGACAGGGGGCGTAAAGCAGTACTTC.

This clone was observed a few times. The chain is built from TRBV29-1 and TRBJ2-7; D could derive from TRBD1 or TRBD2 (6 bases each). CDR1 is SQVTM and CDR2 is ANQGSEA in the germline V gene. V was trimmed by 8 bases and J by 3 bases, leaving 14 bases between them. CDR3 length equals 12 residues. Here the CDR3 reads CSTGGEGYEQYF. CDR3 DNA: TGCAGCACCGGGGGCGAAGGCTACGAGCAGTACTTC.

This clone was counted a few times. The junction departs from the called germline gene at one end, perhaps through a read error. This sequence joins TRBV10-3 and TRBJ1-3; D unclear. The CDR3 sequence is 14 residues long. Germline lookup yields CDR1 ENHRY and CDR2 SYGVKD. CDR3 loop: CASSRGLDGNTIYF. The CDR3 bases are TGCGCCAGCAGCCGGGGATTGGATGGAAACACCATATATTTT.

CDR3 nucleotide sequence: TGTGCCAGTAGGGGAAGTGGCCATACTATTAGATTTGTTCAGCCCCAGCATTTT. Amino acid sequence: CASRGSGHTIRFVQPQHF. The chain joins TRBV28 to TRBJ1-5; D is possibly TRBD1 (5 bases). This CDR3 has 18 residues. V gave up 9 bases and J gave up 6 bases, with 30 bases separating them. From germline, CDR1 is MDHEN and CDR2 SYDVKM.

This clone turned up a few times. The chain has TRBV5-6 and TRBJ2-1; D gene ambiguous. Trimming pared 2 bases from V and 1 base from J, leaving 13 bases between. Looked up from germline, CDR1 is SGHDT and CDR2 is YYEEEE. CDR3 length: 16 residues. CDR3 loop: CASSLDGSNSYNEQFF. The DNA of the CDR3 is TGTGCCAGCAGCTTAGACGGATCCAATTCCTACAATGAGCAGTTCTTC.

This clone was observed at least ten times. The chain links TRBV7-6 to TRBJ1-2; 8 bases map to TRBD1. The germline gives CDR1 SGHVS, CDR2 FNYEAQ. Losses at the gene ends were 5 bases for V and 4 bases for J; bases not matched to a gene: 9. This CDR3 spans 15 amino acids. The CDR3 sequence: CASSAIQGALYGYTF. The CDR3 nucleotides are TGTGCCAGCAGCGCAATTCAGGGGGCTCTCTATGGCTACACCTTC.

This clone showed up many times. The chain uses TRBV19 and TRBJ1-1; 8 bases fit TRBD1. This CDR3 is 17 amino acids long. Trimming at V came to 3 bases and at J to 3 bases, leaving 12 bases not matched to a gene. Germline V gene lookup returns CDR1 LNHDA and CDR2 SQIVND (reference sequence). CDR3 protein: CASSMRRRDRLDTEAFF. CDR3 in DNA: TGTGCCAGTAGTATGCGCCGAAGGGACAGGTTGGACACTGAAGCTTTCTTT.

The chain links TRBV6-1 to TRBJ1-2; 8 bases match TRBD1. V dropped 5 bases and J dropped 4; count of bases not matched to a gene: 3. The CDR3 extends over 13 amino acids. CDR1 and CDR2 (germline): MNHNS, SASEGT. The CDR3 DNA sequence: TGTGCCAGCAGTCAAGACAGGGGCTATGGCTACACCTTC. It codes for CASSQDRGYGYTF.

The CDR3 sequence is CASSPIAGEAEQFF. CDR3 nucleotide sequence: TGTGCCAGCTCACCAATAGCGGGAGAAGCTGAGCAGTTCTTC. The chain employs TRBV18 and TRBJ2-1, with 9 nucleotides matching TRBD2. The CDR3 covers 14 residues. J was trimmed by 9 bases and V by 2 bases; bases with no gene match: 5. Germline CDR1 is KGHSH and CDR2 is LQKENI.